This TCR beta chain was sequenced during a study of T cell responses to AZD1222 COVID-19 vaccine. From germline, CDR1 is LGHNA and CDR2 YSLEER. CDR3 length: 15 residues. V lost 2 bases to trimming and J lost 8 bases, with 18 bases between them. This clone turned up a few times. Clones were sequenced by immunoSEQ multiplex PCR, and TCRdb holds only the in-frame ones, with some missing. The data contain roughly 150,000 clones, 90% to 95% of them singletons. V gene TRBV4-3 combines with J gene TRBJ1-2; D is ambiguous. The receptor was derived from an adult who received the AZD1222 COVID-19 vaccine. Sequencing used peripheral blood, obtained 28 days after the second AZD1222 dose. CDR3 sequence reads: CASSQTDWKGNGYTF. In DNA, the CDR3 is TGCGCCAGCAGCCAAACTGACTGGAAAGGAAACGGCTACACCTTC.